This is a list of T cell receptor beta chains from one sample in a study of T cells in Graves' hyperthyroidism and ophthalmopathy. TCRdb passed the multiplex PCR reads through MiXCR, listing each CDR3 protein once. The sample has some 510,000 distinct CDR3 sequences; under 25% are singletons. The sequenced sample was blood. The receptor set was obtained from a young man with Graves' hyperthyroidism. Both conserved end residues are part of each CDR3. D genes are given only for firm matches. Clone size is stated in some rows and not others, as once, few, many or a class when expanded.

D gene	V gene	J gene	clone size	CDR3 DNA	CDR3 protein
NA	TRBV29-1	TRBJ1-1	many	TGCAGCGCCGCCTGGGACACTGAAGCTTTCTTT	CSAAWDTEAFF
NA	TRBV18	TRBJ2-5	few	TGTGCCAGCTCACCAGGCCCGGGGGGCAGGGAGACCCAGTACTTC	CASSPGPGGRETQYF
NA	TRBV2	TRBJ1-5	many	TGTGCCAGCACTCTGGGGATTCATCAGCCCCAGCATTTT	CASTLGIHQPQHF
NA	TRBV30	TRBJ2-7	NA	TGTGCCTGTCGTCAGAGGAGTGGCCCCTCAGAGCAGTACTTC	CACRQRSGPSEQYF
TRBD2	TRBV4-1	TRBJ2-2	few	TGCGCCAGCAGCCGGGGGGGGGATACCGGGGAGCTGTTTTTT	CASSRGGDTGELFF
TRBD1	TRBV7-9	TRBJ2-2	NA	TGTGACAGCAGCGCCCGGGACAGGGACACCGGGGAGCTGTTTTTT	CDSSARDRDTGELFF
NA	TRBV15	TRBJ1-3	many	TGTGCCACCAGCAGAGGGAGGGGCTCCTCTGGAAACACCATATATTTT	CATSRGRGSSGNTIYF
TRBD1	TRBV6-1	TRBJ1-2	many	TGTGCCAGCAGCCGTACAGGGGGCGGCTATGGCTACACCTTC	CASSRTGGGYGYTF
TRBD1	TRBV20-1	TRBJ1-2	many	TGCAGTGCTGTACGGATAGGGGGCGTTCCCTATGGCTACACCTTC	CSAVRIGGVPYGYTF
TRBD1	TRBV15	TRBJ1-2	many	TGTGCCACCACCGGGACAGGGCGGGACTATGGCTACACCTTC	CATTGTGRDYGYTF
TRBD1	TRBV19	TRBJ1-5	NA	TGTGCCAGTAGTCGACAGGGTTCGTATCAGCCCCAGCATTTT	CASSRQGSYQPQHF
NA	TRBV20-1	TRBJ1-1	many	TGCAGTGCTAGACAACCCGAAACTGAAGCTTTCTTT	CSARQPETEAFF
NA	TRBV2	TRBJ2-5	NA	TGTGCCCACTCGGTTGCGAGGTATTCGACAAACCAAGAGACCCAGTACTTC	CAHSVARYSTNQETQYF
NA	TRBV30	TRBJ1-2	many	TGTGCCTGGAGGGGCAGGGTGGGCGGCTACACCTTC	CAWRGRVGGYTF
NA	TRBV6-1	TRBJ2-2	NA	TGTGCCAGCAAAGGAGTCACCGGGGAGCTGTTTTTT	CASKGVTGELFF
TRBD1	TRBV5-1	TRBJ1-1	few	TGCGCCAGCATCGGTGGGGGCAGGGGGGACACTGAAGCTTTCTTT	CASIGGGRGDTEAFF
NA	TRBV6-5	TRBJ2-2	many	TGTGCCAGCAGTTACTCGATGGGGAGGACCGGGGAGCTGTTTTTT	CASSYSMGRTGELFF
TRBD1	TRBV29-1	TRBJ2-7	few	TGCAGCGTTACAGGGGGCGGACACTCCTACGAGCAGTACTTC	CSVTGGGHSYEQYF
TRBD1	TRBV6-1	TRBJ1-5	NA	TGTGCCAGCAAGGACAGGGGAGGTCAGCCCCAGCATTTT	CASKDRGGQPQHF
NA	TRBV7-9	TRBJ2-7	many	TGTGCCAGCAGCTCTATGACAGGTTCGACATACGAGCAGTACTTC	CASSSMTGSTYEQYF
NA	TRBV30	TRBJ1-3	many	TGTGCCTGGAGTGAGGCGGGAAACACCATATATTTT	CAWSEAGNTIYF
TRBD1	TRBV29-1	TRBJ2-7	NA	TGCAGCGCCATGGACAGGGGCGGCGAGCAGTACTTC	CSAMDRGGEQYF
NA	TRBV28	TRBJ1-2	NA	TGTGCCAGCAGTTTACGGAGACAGAGCTACACCTTC	CASSLRRQSYTF
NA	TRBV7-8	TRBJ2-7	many	TGTGCCAGCAGCTCTGACAGATTCTACGAGCAGTACTTC	CASSSDRFYEQYF
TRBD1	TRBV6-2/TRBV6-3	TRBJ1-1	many	TGTGCCAGCAGTTGGAGGACAGGGGATGCGGACACTGAAGCTTTCTTT	CASSWRTGDADTEAFF
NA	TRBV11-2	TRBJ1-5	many	TGTGCCAGCAGCTCGGGGCCAGGGATCTTTGGTCAGCCCCAGCATTTT	CASSSGPGIFGQPQHF
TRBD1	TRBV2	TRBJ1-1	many	TGTGCCAGCAGGGGGACAGCATATTCTGAAGCTTTCTTT	CASRGTAYSEAFF
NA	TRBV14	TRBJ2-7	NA	TGTGCCAGCAGCTCCTGGACTTACGAGCAGTACTTC	CASSSWTYEQYF
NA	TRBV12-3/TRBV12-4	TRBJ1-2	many	TGTGCCAGCAGTTTAGAGTTTGGGGGCGCTGGCTACACCTTC	CASSLEFGGAGYTF
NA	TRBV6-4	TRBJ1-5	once	TGTGCCAGCAGTGCATCTAGCAATCAGCCCCAGCATTTT	CASSASSNQPQHF
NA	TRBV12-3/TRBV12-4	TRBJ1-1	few	TGTGCCAGCGGAGGACGTGGGGGAAACACTGAAGCTTTCTTT	CASGGRGGNTEAFF
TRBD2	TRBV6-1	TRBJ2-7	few	TGTGCCAGCAGTGAATGGGAGGGGACCTACGAGCAGTACTTC	CASSEWEGTYEQYF
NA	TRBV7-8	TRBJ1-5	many	TGTGCCAGCGGAATTTCGAATCAGCCCCAGCATTTT	CASGISNQPQHF
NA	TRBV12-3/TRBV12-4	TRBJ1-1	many	TGTGCCAGCAGTCCGGGGACACTGAACACTGAAGCTTTCTTT	CASSPGTLNTEAFF
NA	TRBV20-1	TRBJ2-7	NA	TGCAGTGCCAACCTAGAATTGCCCCTTCCCTCCTACGAGCAGTACTTC	CSANLELPLPSYEQYF
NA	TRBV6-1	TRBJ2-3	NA	TGTGCCAGCAACCTAACATCTAGCACAGATACGCAGTATTTT	CASNLTSSTDTQYF
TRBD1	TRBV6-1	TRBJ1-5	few	TGTGCCAGCAGTGAACCGCCGGACAGGGGAGGTCAGCCCCAGCATTTT	CASSEPPDRGGQPQHF
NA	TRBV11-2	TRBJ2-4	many	TGTGCCAGCAGCACCAATGCAAAAAACATTCAGTACTTC	CASSTNAKNIQYF
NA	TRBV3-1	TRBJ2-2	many	TGTGCCAGCAGCCCCCCACTATACACCGGGGAGCTGTTTTTT	CASSPPLYTGELFF
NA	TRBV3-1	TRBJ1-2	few	TGTGCCAGCAGCCAAGATGAGGGTCTTGGCTACACCTTC	CASSQDEGLGYTF
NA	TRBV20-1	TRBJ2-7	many	TGCAGTGCTACGTCCCTCAGGGGAGCGGACTACGAGCAGTACTTC	CSATSLRGADYEQYF
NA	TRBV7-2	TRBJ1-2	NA	TGTGCCAGCAGCCCGACGGGTCGTCGTGGCTACACCTTC	CASSPTGRRGYTF